This TCR beta chain emerged from a study of blood T cell repertoires in COVID-19. Overall study: Acute and convalescent COVID-19 specimens originated in the United States, Italy and Spain. PBMCs, B-cell-depleted T cells, or T cells were the source of the cDNA or gDNA that made up the material.

In the study's own analysis: Amplification of reference gene primers provided the estimated nucleated cell counts. Assay: immunoSEQ multiplex PCR; the TCRdb copy retains only in-frame clones and omits some. V, J and clone size are taken as reported in that table, and D and trimming were inferred from the DNA itself. The table has tens of thousands of clones, about 90% seen once. V gave up 0 bases and J gave up 9 bases, with 9 bases separating them. The germline CDR1 and CDR2 sequences are LNHDA and SQIVND (reference sequence). The CDR3 has 13 amino acids. The sample consisted of peripheral blood. The genes are TRBV19 and TRBJ1-5; no clear D. This TCR was sampled from a woman in her seventies with acute or convalescent COVID-19. The CDR3 DNA reads as TGTGCCAGTAGTATAGACACCGAGGGGCCCCAGCATTTT. Residues: CASSIDTEGPQHF.